This TCR beta chain stems from a study of T cells after posttransplantation cyclophosphamide. Only a few counts were recorded for this clone. Clones were sequenced by immunoSEQ multiplex PCR, and TCRdb holds only the in-frame ones, with some missing. In total the sample includes some 39,000 clones, none of them seen once. Material for sequencing was PBMCs. This receptor was identified in a girl under 18 in good health, CMV-negative, and a related stem cell transplant donor.

CDR3 sequence: CASSDAGGGNEQFF. The CDR3 DNA follows: TGTGCCAGCAGTGACGCGGGAGGAGGGAATGAGCAGTTCTTC. J is TRBJ2-1 and V is TRBV6-4; 8 positions agree with TRBD2. Germline CDR1 and CDR2: MRHNA and SNTAGT. The CDR3 is made up of 14 amino acids. The V gene end was trimmed by 2 bases and the J gene end by 7 bases; junction bases not matched to a gene: 4.